This TCR beta chain was captured in a study of post-analysis software for immune sequencing data. Study background: Disease courses included relapsing-remitting, secondary progressive and progressive-relapsing multiple sclerosis.

Prepared TCR beta cDNA libraries contained unique molecular identifiers. cDNA molecules numbering approximately 500,000 came from roughly 1.1 to 9.2 million T cells. One entry per CDR3 protein results from TCRdb running MiXCR on the PCR reads. The data hold roughly 730,000 distinct CDR3 sequences, with approximately 30% observed a single time. Deletions cut 2 bases from V and 0 bases from J, with 12 bases between. This CDR3 is built from 15 residues. Germline V gene data show CDR1 as DFQATT and CDR2 as SNEGSKA (reference sequence). This clonotype was seen repeatedly, ten times or more. Its cognate antigen is unknown. Whole-study findings and limits: Controls had lower frequencies than patients of 4 or 5 TRBV segments, which included TRBV5-6, TRBV5-1 and TRBV20-1. Same-batch preparations were strongly co-clustered by F measure. Significantly lower normalized Chao1 diversity was seen in multiple sclerosis patients than in controls.

This clonotype originated in a girl between 10 and 17 years old with multiple sclerosis. Sequencing used blood. The chain has TRBV20-1 and TRBJ2-3, with D hard to call. The CDR3: CSARNLGRSTDTQYF. The DNA for the CDR3 is TGCAGTGCTAGAAATTTGGGTCGGAGCACAGATACGCAGTATTTT.